The source of this T cell receptor beta chain is a study of blood T cell repertoires in COVID-19. Study information: Spain, Italy and the United States supplied samples that represented acute and convalescent COVID-19. From T cells, B-cell-depleted T cells, or PBMCs came the material, which was cDNA or gDNA.

Seattle patients were enrolled while actively infected and followed longitudinally. Study processing details: Quantification of nucleated cells was approximated via reference gene primer amplification. The protocol was immunoSEQ multiplex PCR, while the TCRdb copy is restricted to in-frame clones and leaves out a portion. V, J and clone size are taken as reported in that table, and D and trimming were inferred from the DNA itself. The sample has 250,000 or so clones, approximately 90% seen once; the top ten hold under 8%. This CDR3 comprises 15 residues. The germline gives CDR1 LNHDA, CDR2 SQIVND (reference sequence). Trimming took 6 bases from V and 0 from J; bases not matched to a gene: 5.

This chain uses TRBV19 with TRBJ2-1; 7 bases are a match to TRBD1. The material sequenced was peripheral blood. This TCR was recovered from a woman aged 30 to 39 with COVID-19, enrolled during active disease. The CDR3 protein is CASRKQGSSYNEQFF. The CDR3 region has the DNA TGTGCCAGTAGGAAACAGGGGAGCTCCTACAATGAGCAGTTCTTC.